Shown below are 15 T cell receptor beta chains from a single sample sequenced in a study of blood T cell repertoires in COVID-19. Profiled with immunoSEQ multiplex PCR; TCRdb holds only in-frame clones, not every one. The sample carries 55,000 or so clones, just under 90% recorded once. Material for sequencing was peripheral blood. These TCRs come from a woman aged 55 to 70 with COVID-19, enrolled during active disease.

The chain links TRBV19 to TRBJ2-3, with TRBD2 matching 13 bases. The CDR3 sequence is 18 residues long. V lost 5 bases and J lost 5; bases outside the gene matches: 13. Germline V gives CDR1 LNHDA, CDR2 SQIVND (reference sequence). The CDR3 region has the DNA TGTGCCAGTAGTTTACGGACTAGCGGGAGTCATCCAGGAGATACGCAGTATTTT. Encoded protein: CASSLRTSGSHPGDTQYF.

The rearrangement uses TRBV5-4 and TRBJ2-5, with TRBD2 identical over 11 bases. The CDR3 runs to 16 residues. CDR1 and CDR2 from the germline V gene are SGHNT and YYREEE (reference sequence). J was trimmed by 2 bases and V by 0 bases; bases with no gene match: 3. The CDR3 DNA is TGTGCCAGCAGCTTGGAACTAGCGGGAGTACAAGAGACCCAGTACTTC. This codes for CASSLELAGVQETQYF.

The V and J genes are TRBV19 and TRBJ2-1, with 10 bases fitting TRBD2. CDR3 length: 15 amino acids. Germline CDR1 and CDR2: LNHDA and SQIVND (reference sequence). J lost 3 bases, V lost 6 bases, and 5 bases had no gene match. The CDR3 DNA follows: TGTGCCAGTAGGAGCGGGAGGGCCTTCTACAATGAGCAGTTCTTC. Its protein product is CASRSGRAFYNEQFF.

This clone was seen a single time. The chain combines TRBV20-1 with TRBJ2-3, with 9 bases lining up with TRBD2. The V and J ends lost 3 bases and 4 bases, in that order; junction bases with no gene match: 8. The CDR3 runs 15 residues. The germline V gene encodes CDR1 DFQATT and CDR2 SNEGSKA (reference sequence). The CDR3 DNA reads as TGCAGTGCTAGTACACTAGCGGGTGGCCCAGATACGCAGTATTTT. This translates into CSASTLAGGPDTQYF.

The CDR3 loop reads CASSQDSGANYGYTF. The CDR3 coding sequence is TGTGCCAGCAGCCAAGATTCAGGGGCCAACTATGGCTACACCTTC. The chain links TRBV4-2 to TRBJ1-2; tentative D call: TRBD1 (6 bases). Trimming stripped 0 bases from V and 2 bases from J, with 10 bases between. Germline V gene data show CDR1 as LGHNA and CDR2 as YNFKEQ. The CDR3 length is 15 residues.

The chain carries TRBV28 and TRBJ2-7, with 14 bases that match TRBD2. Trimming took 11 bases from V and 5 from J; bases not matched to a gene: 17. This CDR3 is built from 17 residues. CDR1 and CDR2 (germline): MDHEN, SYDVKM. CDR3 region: CAGSPGLAGVLVNEQYF. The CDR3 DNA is TGTGCCGGTTCACCGGGACTAGCGGGAGTTTTGGTGAACGAGCAGTACTTC.

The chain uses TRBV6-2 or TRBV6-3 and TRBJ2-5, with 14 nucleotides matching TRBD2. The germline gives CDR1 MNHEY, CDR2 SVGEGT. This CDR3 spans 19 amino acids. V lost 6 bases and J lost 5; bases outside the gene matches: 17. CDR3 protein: CASSSPRSGTSGSGETQYF. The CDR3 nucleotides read TGTGCCAGCAGCTCACCACGGTCCGGGACTAGCGGGAGCGGGGAGACCCAGTACTTC.

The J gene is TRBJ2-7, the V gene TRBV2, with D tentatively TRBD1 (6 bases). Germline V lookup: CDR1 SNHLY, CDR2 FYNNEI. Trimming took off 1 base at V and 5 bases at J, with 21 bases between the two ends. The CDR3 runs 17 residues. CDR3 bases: TGTGCCAGCAGTGAAGTTTACAGGGTCAATTTCATCAACGAGCAGTACTTC. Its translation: CASSEVYRVNFINEQYF.

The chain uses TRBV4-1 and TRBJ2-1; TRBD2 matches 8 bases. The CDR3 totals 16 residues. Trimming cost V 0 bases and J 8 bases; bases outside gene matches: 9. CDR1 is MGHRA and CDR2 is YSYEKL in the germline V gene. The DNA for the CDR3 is TGCGCCAGCAGCCAAGATCCAGCGGGAGCTCAGGATGAGCAGTTCTTC. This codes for CASSQDPAGAQDEQFF.

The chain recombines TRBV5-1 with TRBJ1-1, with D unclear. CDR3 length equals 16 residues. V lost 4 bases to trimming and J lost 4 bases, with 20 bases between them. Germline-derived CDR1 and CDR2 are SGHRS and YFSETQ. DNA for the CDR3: TGCGCCAGCAGCACGTCCGCCGGCAGAGGGAGCACTGAAGCTTTCTTT. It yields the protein CASSTSAGRGSTEAFF.

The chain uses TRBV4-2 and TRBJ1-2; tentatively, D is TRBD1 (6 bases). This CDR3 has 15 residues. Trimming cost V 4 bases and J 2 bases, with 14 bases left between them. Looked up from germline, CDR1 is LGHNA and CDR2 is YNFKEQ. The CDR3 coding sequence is TGTGCCAGCAGCCCAGGGGTAGGTCAGAACTATGGCTACACCTTC. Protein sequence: CASSPGVGQNYGYTF.

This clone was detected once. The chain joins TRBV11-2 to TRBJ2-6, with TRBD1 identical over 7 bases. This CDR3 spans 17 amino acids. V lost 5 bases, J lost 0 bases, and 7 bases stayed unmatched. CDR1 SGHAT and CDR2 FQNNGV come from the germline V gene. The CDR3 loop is CASSPRGTTSGANVLTF. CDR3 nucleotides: TGTGCCAGCAGCCCCAGGGGGACGACCTCTGGGGCCAACGTCCTGACTTTC.

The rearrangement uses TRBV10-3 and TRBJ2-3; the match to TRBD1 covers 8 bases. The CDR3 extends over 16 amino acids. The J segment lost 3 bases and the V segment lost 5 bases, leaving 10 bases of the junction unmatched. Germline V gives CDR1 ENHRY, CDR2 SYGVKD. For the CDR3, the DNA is TGTGCCATCAGTACACGGACAGGGAGAATAACAGATACGCAGTATTTT. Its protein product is CAISTRTGRITDTQYF.

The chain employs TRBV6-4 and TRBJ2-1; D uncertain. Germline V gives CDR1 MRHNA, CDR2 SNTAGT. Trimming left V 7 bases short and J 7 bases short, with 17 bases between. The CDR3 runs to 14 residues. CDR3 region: CASKESGRSNEQFF. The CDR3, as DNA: TGTGCCAGCAAAGAATCAGGCAGATCAAATGAGCAGTTCTTC.

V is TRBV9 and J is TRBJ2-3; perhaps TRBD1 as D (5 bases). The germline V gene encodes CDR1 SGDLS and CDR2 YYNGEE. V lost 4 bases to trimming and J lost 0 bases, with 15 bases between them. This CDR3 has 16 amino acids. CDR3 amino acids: CASSLSLTASTDTQYF. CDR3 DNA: TGTGCCAGCAGCTTATCCTTGACAGCAAGCACAGATACGCAGTATTTT. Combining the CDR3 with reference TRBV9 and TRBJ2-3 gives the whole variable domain DSGVTQTPKHLITATGQRVTLRCSPRSGDLSVYWYQQSLDQGLQFLIQYYNGEERAKGNILERFSAQQFPDLHSELNLSSLELGDSALYFCASSLSLTASTDTQYFGPGTRLTVL.